The 5 T cell receptor beta chains below were found in one sample sequenced in a study of blood T cell repertoires in COVID-19. TCRdb's copy holds only in-frame clones and misses some; the assay was immunoSEQ multiplex PCR. The profile shows about 150,000 clones, roughly 80% of them singletons. The specimen sequenced was peripheral blood. The receptors originated from a man in his sixties who had recovered from COVID-19.

This chain connects TRBV3-1 (or the pseudogene TRBV3-2) to TRBJ2-1; no firm D call. V lost 5 bases to trimming and J lost 7 bases, with 15 bases between them. Germline V gene data show CDR1 as LGHDT and CDR2 as YNNKEL (reference sequence). The CDR3 contains 14 residues. CDR3 region: CASSKPVPPNEQFF. The CDR3 nucleotides read TGTGCCAGCAGCAAACCAGTCCCTCCTAATGAGCAGTTCTTC.

V usage is TRBV9 and J usage is TRBJ2-7; D possibly corresponds to TRBD1 (5 bases). The length of the CDR3 is 16 residues. V lost 0 bases to trimming and J lost 6 bases, with 19 bases between them. Germline CDR1 and CDR2: SGDLS and YYNGEE. CDR3 sequence (DNA): TGTGCCAGCAGCGTAGCGACGGCCCCCACACAGGCCGAGCAGTACTTC. Amino acid sequence: CASSVATAPTQAEQYF.

This clone appeared a single time. The chain links TRBV5-1 to TRBJ2-5; D call uncertain. Trimming cost V 3 bases and J 2 bases, with 5 bases left between them. The CDR3 sequence is 12 residues long. Germline CDR1 is SGHRS and CDR2 is YFSETQ. CDR3 sequence reads: CASSWQQETQYF. The CDR3 nucleotides read TGCGCCAGCAGCTGGCAGCAAGAGACCCAGTACTTC.

Comment on this clone: A read error may account for a junction end that differs from germline. The V gene is TRBV9, the J gene TRBJ2-2; D gene uncertain. The CDR3 runs 17 residues. Per the germline V gene, CDR1 is SGDLS and CDR2 is YYNGEE. This CDR3 reads CASTVARQVENTGELFF. CDR3 nucleotide sequence: TGTGCCAGCACCGTAGCTCGGCAGGTCGAGAACACCGGGGAGCTGTTTTTT.

The gene calls are TRBV6-1 and TRBJ1-1; no clear D gene. Germline CDR1 reads MNHNS; CDR2 reads SASEGT. The CDR3 is made up of 13 amino acids. The V end lost 2 bases, the J end lost 5 bases, and 9 bases lay between the germline ends. DNA of the CDR3: TGTGCCAGCAGTGAAATGCGGGAAACTGAAGCTTTCTTT. Its translation: CASSEMRETEAFF.